A single sample is the source of the 10 T cell receptor beta chains below, sequenced in a study of blood T cell repertoires in COVID-19. Assay used: immunoSEQ multiplex PCR; TCRdb lists only in-frame clones, some missing. The table lists hundreds of thousands of clones, about 88% of them singletons, with around 4.5% in the top ten. The source material was PBMCs or T cells enriched from blood (not recorded which). These receptors came from a woman aged 25-40 years who had been exposed to COVID-19.

The chain carries TRBV6-5 and TRBJ1-1; 9 positions match TRBD1. V shed 3 bases, J shed 10 bases, and the junction held 9 bases outside the gene matches. The length of the CDR3 is 14 residues. The germline CDR1 and CDR2 sequences are MNHEY and SVGAGI. CDR3 residues: CASSYRTGAVGAFF. The CDR3 DNA reads as TGTGCCAGCAGTTATCGGACAGGGGCAGTGGGAGCTTTCTTT.

J is TRBJ2-5 and V is TRBV13, with D possibly TRBD2 on 6 matching bases. Germline V lookup: CDR1 PRHDT, CDR2 FYEKMQ (reference sequence). The length of the CDR3 is 14 residues. The V end lost 4 bases, the J end lost 5 bases, and 14 bases lay between the germline ends. The CDR3 loop reads CASSSLASVETQYF. The CDR3 coding sequence is TGTGCCAGCAGCTCACTAGCCTCAGTGGAGACCCAGTACTTC. Together with reference TRBV13 and TRBJ2-5, the CDR3 gives the full variable domain: AAGVIQSPRHLIKEKRETATLKCYPIPRHDTVYWYQQGPGQDPQFLISFYEKMQSDKGSIPDRFSAQQFSDYHSELNMSSLELGDSALYFCASSSLASVETQYFGPGTRLLVL.

This clone occurred a few times. The chain recombines TRBV5-1 with TRBJ2-2; perhaps TRBD1 as D (6 bases). This CDR3 has 14 residues. V lost 8 bases and J 6 bases, leaving 17 bases between the germline ends. Germline V gene sequence: CDR1 SGHRS, CDR2 YFSETQ. CDR3 coding DNA: TGCGCCAGTAAAGCGATAACAGGGCCCGGGGAGCTGTTTTTT. Residues: CASKAITGPGELFF.

V usage is TRBV24-1 and J usage is TRBJ2-2; D may be TRBD2 (5 bases). The CDR3 is made up of 15 amino acids. Germline values: CDR1 KGHDR, CDR2 SFDVKD. V lost 2 bases to trimming and J lost 6 bases, with 12 bases between them. The CDR3, as DNA: TGTGCCACCAGTGATTGGGAGCAGGTCGCCGGGGAGCTGTTTTTT. Residues: CATSDWEQVAGELFF.

This clone was seen a few times. In nucleotides, the CDR3 is TGTGCCAGCAGTCTCCCAGCCGGGGAGCTGTTTTTT. Amino acids: CASSLPAGELFF. The J gene is TRBJ2-2, the V gene TRBV28; no definite D call. Between the trimmed V and J ends, which lost 5 bases and 6 bases, there was a span of 7 bases. CDR1 and CDR2 from the germline V gene are MDHEN and SYDVKM. This CDR3 region has 12 residues.

J is TRBJ1-3 and V is TRBV7-8; no definite D call. Germline lookup yields CDR1 SGHVS and CDR2 FQNEAQ. Trimming left V 5 bases short and J 0 bases short, with 17 bases between. CDR3 length: 17 amino acids. The CDR3 here is CASSPLATRSSGNTIYF. CDR3 bases: TGTGCCAGCAGCCCTCTCGCGACCCGGAGCTCTGGAAACACCATATATTTT.

This clone showed up just once. This sequence joins TRBV29-1 and TRBJ1-2; TRBD1 agrees at 10 bases. The V gene's germline CDR1 is SQVTM and CDR2 ANQGSEA. This CDR3 contains 14 residues. The ends lost 2 bases at V and 8 bases at J; junction bases unmatched: 8. The CDR3 nucleotides are TGCAGCGTTGAAAGGGACAGGGGATCGATAGGCTACACCTTC. It codes for CSVERDRGSIGYTF.

This chain links TRBV6-5 with TRBJ2-1; TRBD1 aligns across 8 bases. The CDR3 is made up of 16 amino acids. Germline CDR1 and CDR2: MNHEY and SVGAGI. The trim removed 0 bases at V and 1 base at J, leaving 2 bases unmatched. CDR3 sequence (DNA): TGTGCCAGCAGTTACTCGACAGGGGAATCCTACAATGAGCAGTTCTTC. Translating it yields CASSYSTGESYNEQFF.

The V gene is TRBV10-1, the J gene TRBJ2-3, with D tentatively TRBD1 (6 bases). V was clipped by 3 bases and J by 2 bases, with 12 bases between them. CDR3 size: 15 residues. Germline values: CDR1 WNHNN, CDR2 SYGVQD (reference sequence). The CDR3 sequence: CASSDGTLDTDTQYF. The CDR3 coding sequence is TGCGCCAGCAGTGACGGGACACTAGACACAGATACGCAGTATTTT.

The V and J genes are TRBV11-2 and TRBJ2-3; maybe TRBD2 (6 bases). The CDR3 sequence is 15 residues long. Trimming stripped 4 bases from V and 0 bases from J, with 11 bases between. In germline, CDR1 is SGHAT, CDR2 FQNNGV. Here the CDR3 reads CASSSSSVSTDTQYF. The CDR3 nucleotides read TGTGCCAGCAGCTCCTCTAGCGTTAGCACAGATACGCAGTATTTT.